A selection of T cell receptor beta chains follows, all from one sample in a study of beta chain features in type 1 diabetes. Assay used: immunoSEQ multiplex PCR; TCRdb lists only in-frame clones, some missing. The sample yields approximately 160,000 clones, approximately 9% seen once. Sample: central memory CD4+ T cells from blood. These receptors all come from a woman younger than 30 in good health. The CDR3 runs from the conserved cysteine through the conserved F or W. Each record gives: J gene, D gene, clone size, V gene, CDR3 protein, CDR3 DNA. D genes are given only for firm matches. A clone size is listed for some rows: how often the clone was seen (once, few, many), or a class if it is expanded.

TRBJ2-5,-,many,TRBV7-9,CASSIGSSETQYF,TGTGCCAGCAGCATCGGGAGTTCGGAGACCCAGTACTTC
TRBJ2-1,TRBD1,-,TRBV2,CASTRDRENEQFF,TGTGCCAGCACTCGGGACAGAGAGAATGAGCAGTTCTTC
TRBJ2-2,-,-,TRBV11-2,CASSLNPGDRGRGELFF,TGTGCCAGCAGCTTGAACCCCGGAGACCGCGGCCGCGGGGAGCTGTTTTTT
TRBJ2-7,TRBD2,few,TRBV5-1,CASSLGLADSYEQYF,TGCGCCAGCAGCTTAGGGCTAGCGGACTCCTACGAGCAGTACTTC
TRBJ1-1,-,-,TRBV6-7,CASSAYGTPKAFF,TGTGCCAGCAGTGCATACGGGACTCCTAAAGCTTTCTTT
TRBJ1-2,-,once,TRBV6-1,CASSRGRDGYTF,TGTGCCAGCTCCAGGGGAAGAGATGGCTACACCTTC
TRBJ2-2,TRBD1,-,TRBV2,CASRMTGFVDTGELFF,TGTGCCAGCAGAATGACAGGGTTTGTCGACACCGGGGAGCTGTTTTTT
TRBJ1-2,-,few,TRBV7-9,CASSLPRAASYGYTF,TGTGCCAGCAGCTTACCGCGGGCAGCCTCCTATGGCTACACCTTC
TRBJ1-5,-,few,TRBV30,CACSTVNSNQPQHF,TGTGCCTGCTCGACAGTTAATAGCAATCAGCCCCAGCATTTT
TRBJ1-1,-,-,TRBV11-2,CASSLARWNTEAFF,TGTGCCAGCAGCTTAGCGCGGTGGAACACTGAAGCTTTCTTT
TRBJ1-1,-,-,TRBV19,CATSRQRGEAFF,TGTGCCACATCAAGACAGCGGGGGGAAGCTTTCTTT
TRBJ1-2,-,few,TRBV2,CASSLTGEGYTF,TGTGCCAGCAGTCTGACAGGCGAAGGCTACACCTTC
TRBJ1-5,-,-,TRBV2,CASKVVAEQPQHF,TGTGCCAGCAAAGTGGTTGCTGAGCAGCCCCAGCATTTT
TRBJ2-1,TRBD1,few,TRBV19,CASGPGTGGYNEQFF,TGTGCCAGTGGTCCCGGGACAGGGGGTTACAATGAGCAGTTCTTC
TRBJ2-3,-,-,TRBV5-1,CASSSGITDTQYF,TGCGCCAGCAGCTCGGGAATCACAGATACGCAGTATTTT
TRBJ2-1,TRBD1,-,TRBV5-4,CASSPYRGASGLDNEQFF,TGTGCCAGCAGCCCCTACAGGGGGGCAAGTGGGCTCGACAATGAGCAGTTCTTC
TRBJ1-1,-,few,TRBV5-4,CASSPRGGNTEAFF,TGTGCCTCCTCCCCGCGGGGGGGGAACACTGAAGCTTTCTTT
TRBJ1-2,TRBD1,-,TRBV6-1,CASSQDRGYGYTF,TGTGCCAGCAGCCAAGACAGGGGCTATGGCTACACCTTC
TRBJ2-2,TRBD1,few,TRBV7-3,CASSSGTVNTGELFF,TGTGCCAGCAGCTCGGGGACAGTTAACACCGGGGAGCTGTTTTTT
TRBJ2-3,TRBD1,-,TRBV28,CASRTGSTDTQYF,TGTGCCAGCAGGACAGGGAGCACAGATACGCAGTATTTT
TRBJ1-4,TRBD1,few,TRBV30,CAWSGDSRNEKLFF,TGTGCCTGGAGTGGGGACAGCAGGAATGAAAAACTGTTTTTT
TRBJ1-4,-,few,TRBV4-1,CASSQDYRATNEKLFF,TGCGCCAGCAGCCAGGACTACAGAGCAACTAATGAAAAACTGTTTTTT
TRBJ2-7,-,-,TRBV28,CASGGGSREQYF,TGTGCCAGCGGGGGAGGTAGCAGAGAGCAGTACTTC
TRBJ2-1,-,-,TRBV7-2,CASSPGLQNNEQFF,TGTGCCAGCAGTCCGGGACTGCAAAACAATGAGCAGTTCTTC
TRBJ2-3,-,-,TRBV7-7,CASSLVLADTQYF,TGTGCTAGCAGCTTAGTGCTAGCAGATACGCAGTATTTT
TRBJ1-1,-,few,TRBV7-2,CASSVHGLNTEAFF,TGTGCCAGCAGCGTACACGGGTTGAACACTGAAGCTTTCTTT
TRBJ2-1,-,few,TRBV9,CASSVVTGNEQFF,TGTGCCAGCAGCGTCGTCACGGGGAATGAGCAGTTCTTC
TRBJ2-3,-,few,TRBV5-1,CASSPGGSTDTQYF,TGCGCCAGCAGCCCCGGAGGGAGCACAGATACGCAGTATTTT
TRBJ1-2,TRBD1,-,TRBV5-4,CASSLPGQGGYTF,TGTGCCAGCAGCTTGCCGGGACAGGGAGGCTACACCTTC
TRBJ2-7,TRBD1,few,TRBV12-5,CASVFGTGAYEQYF,TGTGCTAGTGTTTTCGGGACAGGGGCCTACGAGCAGTACTTC
TRBJ2-3,-,few,TRBV7-2,CASSNRRGARTDTQYF,TGTGCCAGCAGCAACCGCAGGGGTGCTAGGACAGATACGCAGTATTTT
TRBJ2-3,TRBD2,few,TRBV7-7,CASSLGTSGGGDTQYF,TGTGCTAGCAGCTTAGGGACTAGCGGGGGTGGAGATACGCAGTATTTT
TRBJ1-1,-,-,TRBV7-2,CASSLLGAMNTEAFF,TGTGCCAGCAGCTTACTAGGAGCCATGAACACTGAAGCTTTCTTT
TRBJ2-5,-,-,TRBV11-1,CASGQGAQYF,TGTGCCAGCGGCCAAGGAGCCCAGTACTTC
TRBJ1-4,TRBD1,-,TRBV4-3,CASSQSGQGYEKLFF,TGCGCCAGCAGCCAATCGGGACAGGGATATGAAAAACTGTTTTTT
TRBJ1-5,-,-,TRBV10-3,CAISGERVGNQPQHF,TGTGCCATCAGTGGCGAGAGGGTGGGCAATCAGCCCCAGCATTTT
TRBJ2-1,-,-,TRBV6-5,CASSRGGNEQFF,TGTGCCAGCAGCCGAGGGGGCAATGAGCAGTTCTTC
TRBJ2-3,-,few,TRBV4-2,CASSQRADVQDTQYF,TGTGCCAGCAGCCAGCGAGCGGACGTCCAGGATACGCAGTATTTT
TRBJ2-5,TRBD2,-,TRBV9,CASSVGLAHGGETQYF,TGTGCCAGCAGCGTCGGACTAGCTCATGGTGGAGAGACCCAGTACTTC
TRBJ2-7,-,-,TRBV11-1,CASSRGYEQYF,TGTGCCAGCTCCAGGGGCTACGAGCAGTACTTC
TRBJ2-2,-,few,TRBV6-1,CASTSPNTGELFF,TGTGCCAGTACTAGCCCGAACACCGGGGAGCTGTTTTTT
TRBJ2-1,-,few,TRBV5-4,CASTPPGAHNEQFF,TGTGCCAGCACCCCGCCCGGAGCCCACAATGAGCAGTTCTTC
TRBJ1-5,-,few,TRBV13,CASTLTIGVFSNQPQHF,TGTGCCAGCACCCTAACGATCGGGGTTTTTAGCAATCAGCCCCAGCATTTT
TRBJ2-7,TRBD1,-,TRBV7-2,CASSLGTGSYEQYF,TGTGCCAGCAGCCTCGGGACAGGTTCCTACGAGCAGTACTTC
TRBJ2-3,TRBD2,-,TRBV9,CASSVTSGGADTQYF,TGTGCCAGCAGCGTCACTAGCGGGGGCGCAGATACGCAGTATTTT
TRBJ1-1,-,-,TRBV19,CASSRRVRNTEAFF,TGTGCCAGTAGTCGCAGGGTGCGGAACACTGAAGCTTTCTTT
TRBJ1-2,-,-,TRBV7-2,CASSPRSGGTPPYGYTF,TGTGCCAGCAGCCCTCGTTCGGGGGGGACTCCTCCCTATGGCTACACCTTC
TRBJ2-1,TRBD2,-,TRBV10-1,CASSPGLAGVEQFF,TGCGCCAGCAGTCCGGGACTAGCGGGAGTGGAGCAGTTCTTC
TRBJ2-7,TRBD1,-,TRBV19,CATQPGQGTYEQYF,TGTGCCACCCAACCGGGACAGGGCACCTACGAGCAGTACTTC
TRBJ1-1,-,-,TRBV2,CASSDPGGIEAFF,TGTGCCAGCAGTGATCCGGGGGGTATTGAAGCTTTCTTT
TRBJ2-2,-,-,TRBV7-8,CASSSLTGTGELFF,TGTGCCAGCAGCTCCCTCACGGGCACCGGGGAGCTGTTTTTT
TRBJ2-6,TRBD1,few,TRBV19,CASSIVTGATSGANVLTF,TGTGCCAGTAGTATAGTAACAGGGGCCACCTCTGGGGCCAACGTCCTGACTTTC
TRBJ2-3,-,many,TRBV2,CASRIGQTSTDTQYF,TGTGCCAGCAGGATAGGACAGACTAGCACAGATACGCAGTATTTT